These 9 T cell receptor beta chains share one sample of origin, sequenced in a study of radiotherapy plus CTLA-4 blockade in lung cancer. The assay was immunoSEQ multiplex PCR, and TCRdb's table has in-frame clones only and misses some. This table holds 120,000 or so clones, over 80% found once. Sequencing was performed on peripheral blood, taken from a patient treated with radiotherapy plus ipilimumab. The receptors stem from a human donor with non-small cell lung cancer that progressed on radiotherapy plus ipilimumab.

V is TRBV30 and J is TRBJ1-4; D not certain. The V end lost 4 bases, the J end lost 0 bases, and 15 bases lay between the germline ends. The CDR3 contains 16 residues. CDR1 is GTSNPN, CDR2 SVGIG, per germline (reference sequence). The CDR3 coding sequence is TGTGCCTGGAAAGCAGAAATTTTTGCAACTAATGAAAAACTGTTTTTT. It specifies CAWKAEIFATNEKLFF.

This clone appeared once. The V call is TRBV19, the J call TRBJ1-2; TRBD1 is a possible D gene (5 bases). The germline V gene encodes CDR1 LNHDA and CDR2 SQIVND (reference sequence). Trimming took off 1 base at V and 6 bases at J, with 9 bases between the two ends. The CDR3 is made up of 13 amino acids. The CDR3 bases are TGTGCCAGTAGTATAGTAGGGACCAATGGCTACACCTTC. Translating gives CASSIVGTNGYTF.

The CDR3 reads CASSLEVSRWSEQFF. CDR3 nucleotides: TGTGCCAGCAGCTTAGAGGTGTCTAGATGGTCTGAGCAGTTCTTC. The V call is TRBV7-2, the J call TRBJ2-1; no definite D call. The CDR3 runs to 15 residues. Between the trimmed V and J ends, which lost 1 base and 9 bases, there was a span of 16 bases. Looked up from germline, CDR1 is SGHTA and CDR2 is FQGNSA.

The CDR3 spells CASSLSDLAGANVLTF. CDR3 nucleotide sequence: TGCGCCAGCAGCCTTTCGGATCTGGCTGGGGCCAACGTCCTGACTTTC. V gene TRBV4-1 combines with J gene TRBJ2-6; no reliable D call. The CDR3 spans 16 residues. The V end was cut by 4 bases, the J end by 2 bases, with 12 bases between. From germline, CDR1 is MGHRA and CDR2 YSYEKL.

This clone occurred a few times. The chain combines TRBV19 with TRBJ2-7; either TRBD1 or TRBD2 may supply D (6 bases each). The CDR3 length is 15 residues. Germline CDR1 LNHDA, CDR2 SQIVND (reference sequence). V lost 3 bases and J lost 2, with 14 bases in between. The CDR3 region is CASSIGTQGPYEQYF. The CDR3 nucleotides read TGTGCCAGTAGTATTGGGACTCAGGGGCCCTACGAGCAGTACTTC.

The chain employs TRBV7-3 and TRBJ2-3, with 9 bases identical to TRBD2. V lost 3 bases to trimming and J lost 3 bases; unmatched junction nucleotides: 4. The CDR3 is made up of 15 amino acids. Germline V CDR1 and CDR2: SGHTA, FQGTGA. CDR3 loop: CASSLGTSKTDTQYF. CDR3 nucleotides: TGTGCCAGCAGCTTGGGGACTAGCAAGACAGATACGCAGTATTTT.

This sequence joins TRBV28 and TRBJ2-7; D gene unclear. The CDR3 runs to 13 residues. Trimming removed 8 bases at V and 4 bases at J, with 15 bases between. CDR1 and CDR2 from the germline V gene are MDHEN and SYDVKM. CDR3 in amino acids: CASEDRSRYEQYF. CDR3 coding DNA: TGTGCCAGCGAAGACCGCTCTCGGTACGAGCAGTACTTC.

This clone was seen once. The V gene is TRBV27, the J gene TRBJ1-2; no firm D call. CDR1 and CDR2 (germline): MNHEY, SMNVEV (reference sequence). Trimming removed 2 bases from V and 8 bases from J, with 12 bases in between. This CDR3 is built from 13 residues. CDR3 amino acids: CASSLTPVRGYTF. The DNA of the CDR3 is TGTGCCAGCAGTTTAACCCCGGTGCGGGGCTACACCTTC.

Notes on this clone: At one boundary the junction diverges from the germline segment, which might be a read error. V usage is TRBV6-1 and J usage is TRBJ2-1; 8 positions match TRBD1. The length of the CDR3 is 15 residues. From germline, CDR1 is MNHNS and CDR2 SASEGT. As DNA, the CDR3 is TGTGCCAGCAGGGAAGACAGGGGATGGAGCGATGAGCAGTTCTTC. Protein sequence: CASREDRGWSDEQFF.